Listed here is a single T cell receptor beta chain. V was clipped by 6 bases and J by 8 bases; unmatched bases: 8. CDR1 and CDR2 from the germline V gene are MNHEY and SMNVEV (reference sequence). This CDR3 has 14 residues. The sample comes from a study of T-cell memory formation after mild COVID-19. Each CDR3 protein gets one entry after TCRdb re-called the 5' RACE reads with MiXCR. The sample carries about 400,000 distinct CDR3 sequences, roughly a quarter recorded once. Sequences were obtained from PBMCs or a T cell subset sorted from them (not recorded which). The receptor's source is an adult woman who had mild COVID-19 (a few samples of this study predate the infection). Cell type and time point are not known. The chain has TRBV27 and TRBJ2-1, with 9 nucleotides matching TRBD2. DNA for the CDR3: TGTGCCAGCAGATGGCGGGGGGGCTTGGATGAGCAGTTCTTC. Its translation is CASRWRGGLDEQFF.